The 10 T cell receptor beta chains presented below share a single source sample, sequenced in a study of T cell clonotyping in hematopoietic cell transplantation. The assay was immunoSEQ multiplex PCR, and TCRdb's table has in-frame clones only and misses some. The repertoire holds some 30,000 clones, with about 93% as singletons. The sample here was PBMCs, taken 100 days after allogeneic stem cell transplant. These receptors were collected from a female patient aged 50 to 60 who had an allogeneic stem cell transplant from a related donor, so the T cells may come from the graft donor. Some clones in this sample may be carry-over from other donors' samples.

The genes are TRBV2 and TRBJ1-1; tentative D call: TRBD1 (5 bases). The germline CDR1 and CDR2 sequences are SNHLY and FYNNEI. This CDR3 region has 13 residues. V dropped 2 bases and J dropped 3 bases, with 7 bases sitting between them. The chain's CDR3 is CASSEQGDTEAFF. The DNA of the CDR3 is TGTGCCAGCAGTGAACAGGGAGACACTGAAGCTTTCTTT.

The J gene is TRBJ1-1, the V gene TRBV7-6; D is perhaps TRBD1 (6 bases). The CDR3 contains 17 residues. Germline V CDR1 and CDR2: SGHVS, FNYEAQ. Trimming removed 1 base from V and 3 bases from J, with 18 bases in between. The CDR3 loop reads CASSLEGSRGMDTEAFF. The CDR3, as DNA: TGTGCCAGCAGCTTAGAGGGGTCGAGGGGGATGGACACTGAAGCTTTCTTT.

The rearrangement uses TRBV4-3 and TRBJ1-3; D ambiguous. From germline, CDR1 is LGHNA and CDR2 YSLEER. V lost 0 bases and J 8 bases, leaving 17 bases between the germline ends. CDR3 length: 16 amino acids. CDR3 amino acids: CASSQESSIPADTIYF. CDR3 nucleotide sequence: TGCGCCAGCAGCCAAGAGTCGAGTATTCCCGCGGACACCATATATTTT.

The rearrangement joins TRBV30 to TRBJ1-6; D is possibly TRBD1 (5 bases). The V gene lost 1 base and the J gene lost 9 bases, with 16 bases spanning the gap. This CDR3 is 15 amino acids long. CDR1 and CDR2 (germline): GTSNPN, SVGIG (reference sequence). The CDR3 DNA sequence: TGTGCCTGGAGTGCGTCGAAGAGGGGAAGTTCACCCCTCCACTTT. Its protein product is CAWSASKRGSSPLHF.

CDR3 nucleotides: TGTGCCAGCAGCTTACAAGGGTACACCTACGAGCAGTACTTC. Translated: CASSLQGYTYEQYF. This chain links TRBV7-8 with TRBJ2-7; D not resolved. Trimming shortened V by 2 bases and J by 2 bases, and 10 bases separated the two germline ends. Looked up from germline, CDR1 is SGHVS and CDR2 is FQNEAQ. The length of the CDR3 is 14 residues.

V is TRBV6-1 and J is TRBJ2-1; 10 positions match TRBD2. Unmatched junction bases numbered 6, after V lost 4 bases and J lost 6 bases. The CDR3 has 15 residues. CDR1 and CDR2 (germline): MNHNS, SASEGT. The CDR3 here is CASSVRTSGLNEQFF. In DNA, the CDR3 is TGTGCCAGCAGTGTCAGGACTAGCGGACTCAATGAGCAGTTCTTC.

For the CDR3, the DNA is TGCGCCAGCAGCTTGGTGACAGCCTATGGCTACACCTTC. This encodes CASSLVTAYGYTF. The chain carries TRBV5-1 and TRBJ1-2; D is perhaps TRBD1 (5 bases). Per the germline V gene, CDR1 is SGHRS and CDR2 is YFSETQ. V was cut by 0 bases and J by 4 bases, with 7 bases left in between. The CDR3 consists of 13 residues.

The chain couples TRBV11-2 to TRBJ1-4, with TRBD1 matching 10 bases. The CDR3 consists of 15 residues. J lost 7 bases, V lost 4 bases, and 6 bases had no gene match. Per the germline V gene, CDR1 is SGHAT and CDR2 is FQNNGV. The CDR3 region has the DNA TGTGCCAGCAGCTCCTGGACAGGGGGAAGTGAAAAACTGTTTTTT. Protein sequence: CASSSWTGGSEKLFF.

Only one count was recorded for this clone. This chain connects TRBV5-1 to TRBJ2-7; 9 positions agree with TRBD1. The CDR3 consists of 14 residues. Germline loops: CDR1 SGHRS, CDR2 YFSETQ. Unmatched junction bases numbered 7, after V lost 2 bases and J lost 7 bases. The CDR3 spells CASSFGQGSWEQYF. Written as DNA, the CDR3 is TGCGCCAGCAGCTTTGGACAGGGGTCATGGGAGCAGTACTTC.

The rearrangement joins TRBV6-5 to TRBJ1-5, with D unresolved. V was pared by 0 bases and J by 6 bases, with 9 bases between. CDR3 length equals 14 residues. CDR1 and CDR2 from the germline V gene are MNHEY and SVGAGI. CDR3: CASSYSAQVQPQHF. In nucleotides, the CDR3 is TGTGCCAGCAGTTACTCGGCACAAGTTCAGCCCCAGCATTTT.